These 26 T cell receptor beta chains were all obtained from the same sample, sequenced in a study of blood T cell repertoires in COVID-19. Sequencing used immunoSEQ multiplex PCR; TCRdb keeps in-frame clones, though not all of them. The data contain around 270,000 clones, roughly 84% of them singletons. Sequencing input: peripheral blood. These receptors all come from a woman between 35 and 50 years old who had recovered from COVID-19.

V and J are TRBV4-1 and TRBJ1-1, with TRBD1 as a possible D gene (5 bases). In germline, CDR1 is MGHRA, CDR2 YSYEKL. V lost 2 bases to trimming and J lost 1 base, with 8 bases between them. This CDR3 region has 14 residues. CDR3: CASSQLQENTEAFF. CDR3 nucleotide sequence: TGCGCCAGCAGCCAACTACAGGAGAACACTGAAGCTTTCTTT.

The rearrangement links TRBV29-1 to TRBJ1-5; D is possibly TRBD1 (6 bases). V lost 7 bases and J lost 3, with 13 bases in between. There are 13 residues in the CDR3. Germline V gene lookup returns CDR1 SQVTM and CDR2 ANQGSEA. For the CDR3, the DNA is TGCAGCGCCAGGACAGCTGACAATCAGCCCCAGCATTTT. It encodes CSARTADNQPQHF.

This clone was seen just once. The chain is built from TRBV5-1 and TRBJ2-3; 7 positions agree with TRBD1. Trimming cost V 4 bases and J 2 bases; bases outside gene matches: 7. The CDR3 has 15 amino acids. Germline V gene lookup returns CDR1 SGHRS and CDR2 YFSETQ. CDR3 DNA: TGCGCCAGCAGCGGGGGACAGTATAACACAGATACGCAGTATTTT. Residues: CASSGGQYNTDTQYF.

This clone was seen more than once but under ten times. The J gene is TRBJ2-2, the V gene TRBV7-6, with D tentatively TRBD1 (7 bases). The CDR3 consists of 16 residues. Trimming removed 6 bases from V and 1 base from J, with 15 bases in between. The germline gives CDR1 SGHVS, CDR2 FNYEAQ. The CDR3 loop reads CASRSQGGVNTGELFF. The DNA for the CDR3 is TGTGCCAGCAGATCTCAGGGGGGCGTGAACACCGGGGAGCTGTTTTTT.

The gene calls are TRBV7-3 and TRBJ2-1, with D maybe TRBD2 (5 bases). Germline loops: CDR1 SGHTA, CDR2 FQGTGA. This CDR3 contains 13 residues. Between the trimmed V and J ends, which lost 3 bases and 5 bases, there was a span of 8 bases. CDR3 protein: CASSLDWDNEQFF. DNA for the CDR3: TGTGCCAGCAGCTTGGACTGGGACAATGAGCAGTTCTTC.

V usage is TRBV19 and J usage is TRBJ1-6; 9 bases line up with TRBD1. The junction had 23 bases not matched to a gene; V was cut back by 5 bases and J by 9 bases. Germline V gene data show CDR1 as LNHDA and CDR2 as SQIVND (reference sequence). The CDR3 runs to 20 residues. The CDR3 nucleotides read TGTGCCAGTAGTTCAACCCAGCCGGGACAGGGTATCGGTAGAGCTTCACCCCTCCACTTT. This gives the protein CASSSTQPGQGIGRASPLHF.

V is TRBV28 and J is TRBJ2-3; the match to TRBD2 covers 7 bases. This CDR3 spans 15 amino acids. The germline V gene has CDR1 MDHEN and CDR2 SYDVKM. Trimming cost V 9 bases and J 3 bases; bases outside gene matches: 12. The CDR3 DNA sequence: TGTGCCAGTAAACGGCGGGACGGGAGGACAGATACGCAGTATTTT. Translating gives CASKRRDGRTDTQYF.

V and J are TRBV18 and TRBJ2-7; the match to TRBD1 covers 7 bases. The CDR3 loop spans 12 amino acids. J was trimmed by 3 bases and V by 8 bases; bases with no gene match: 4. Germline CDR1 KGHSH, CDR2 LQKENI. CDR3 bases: TGTGCCAGCCGGGACAGTAGCTACGAGCAGTACTTC. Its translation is CASRDSSYEQYF.

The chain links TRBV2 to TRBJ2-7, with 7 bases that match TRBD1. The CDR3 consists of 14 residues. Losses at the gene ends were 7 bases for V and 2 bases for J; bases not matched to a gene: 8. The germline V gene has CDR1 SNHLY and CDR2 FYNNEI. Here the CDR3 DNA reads TGTGCCAGCATAAGGACAGGTACCACCTACGAGCAGTACTTC. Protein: CASIRTGTTYEQYF.

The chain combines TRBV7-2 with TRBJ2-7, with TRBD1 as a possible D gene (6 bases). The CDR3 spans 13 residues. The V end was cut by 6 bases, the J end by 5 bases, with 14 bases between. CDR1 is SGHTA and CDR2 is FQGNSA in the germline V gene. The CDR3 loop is CASSLSPGDEQYF. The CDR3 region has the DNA TGTGCCAGCAGTCTCAGCCCAGGGGACGAGCAGTACTTC. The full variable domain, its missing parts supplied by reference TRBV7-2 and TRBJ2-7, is GAGVSQSPSNKVTEKGKDVELRCDPISGHTALYWYRQSLGQGLEFLIYFQGNSAPDKSGLPSDRFSAERTGGSVSTLTIQRTQQEDSAVYLCASSLSPGDEQYFGPGTRLTVT.

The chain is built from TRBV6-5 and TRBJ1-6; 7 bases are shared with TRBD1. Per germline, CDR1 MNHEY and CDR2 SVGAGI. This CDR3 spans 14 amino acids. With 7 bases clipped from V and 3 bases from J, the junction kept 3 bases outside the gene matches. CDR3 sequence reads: CASTRTGYNSPLHF. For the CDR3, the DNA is TGTGCCAGCACCCGGACAGGCTATAATTCACCCCTCCACTTT.

The CDR3 nucleotides read TGCAGCGTTGAAAACCTCGCCCCGGGACAGCGCTATGGCTACACCTTC. Encoded protein: CSVENLAPGQRYGYTF. The chain employs TRBV29-1 and TRBJ1-2; 7 nucleotides match TRBD1. CDR1 and CDR2 (germline): SQVTM, ANQGSEA. The CDR3 sequence is 16 residues long. V shed 2 bases and J 4 bases; nucleotides not matched to a gene: 13.

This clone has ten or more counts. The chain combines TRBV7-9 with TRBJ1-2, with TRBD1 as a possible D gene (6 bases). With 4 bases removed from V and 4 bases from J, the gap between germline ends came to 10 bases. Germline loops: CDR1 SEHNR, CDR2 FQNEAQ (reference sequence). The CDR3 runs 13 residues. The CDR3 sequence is CASSSQGTYGYTF. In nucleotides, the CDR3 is TGTGCCAGCAGCTCACAGGGTACCTATGGCTACACCTTC.

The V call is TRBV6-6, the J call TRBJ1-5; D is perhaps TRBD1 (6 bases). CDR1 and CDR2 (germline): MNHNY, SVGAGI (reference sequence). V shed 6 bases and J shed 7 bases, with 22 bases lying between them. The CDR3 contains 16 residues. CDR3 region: CASRAGTFGKIQPQHF. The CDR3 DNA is TGTGCCAGCAGGGCTGGGACATTCGGGAAAATCCAGCCCCAGCATTTT.

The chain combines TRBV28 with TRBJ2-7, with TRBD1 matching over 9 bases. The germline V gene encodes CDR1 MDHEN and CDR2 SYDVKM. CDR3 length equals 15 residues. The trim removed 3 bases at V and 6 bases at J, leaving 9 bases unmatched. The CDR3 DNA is TGTGCCAGCAGTTTTGAAACAGGGGGCAGTCCCGAGCAGTACTTC. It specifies CASSFETGGSPEQYF.

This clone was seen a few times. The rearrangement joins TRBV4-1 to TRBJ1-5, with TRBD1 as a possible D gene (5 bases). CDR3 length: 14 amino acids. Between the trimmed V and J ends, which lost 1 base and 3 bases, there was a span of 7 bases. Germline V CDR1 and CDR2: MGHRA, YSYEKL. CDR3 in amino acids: CASSQGGVNQPQHF. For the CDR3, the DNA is TGCGCCAGCAGCCAAGGGGGGGTCAATCAGCCCCAGCATTTT.

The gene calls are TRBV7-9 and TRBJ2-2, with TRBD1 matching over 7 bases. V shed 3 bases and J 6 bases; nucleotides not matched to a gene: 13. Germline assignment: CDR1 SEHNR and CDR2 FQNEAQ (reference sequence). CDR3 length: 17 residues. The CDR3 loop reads CASSFEMRQGVSGELFF. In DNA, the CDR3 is TGTGCCAGCAGCTTCGAAATGAGACAGGGAGTGTCCGGGGAGCTGTTTTTT.

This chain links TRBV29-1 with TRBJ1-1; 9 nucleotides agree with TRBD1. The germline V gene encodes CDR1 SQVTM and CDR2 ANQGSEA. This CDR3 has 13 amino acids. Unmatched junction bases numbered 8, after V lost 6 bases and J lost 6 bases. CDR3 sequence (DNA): TGCAGCGTGGCGACAGGGGGTAGGGCTGAAGCTTTCTTT. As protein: CSVATGGRAEAFF.

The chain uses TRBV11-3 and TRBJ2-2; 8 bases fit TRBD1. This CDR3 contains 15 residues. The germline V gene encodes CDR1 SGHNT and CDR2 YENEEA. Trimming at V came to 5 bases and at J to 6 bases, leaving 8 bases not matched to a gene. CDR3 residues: CASSRTGSASGELFF. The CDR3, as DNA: TGTGCCAGCAGCAGGACAGGGTCCGCGTCCGGGGAGCTGTTTTTT.

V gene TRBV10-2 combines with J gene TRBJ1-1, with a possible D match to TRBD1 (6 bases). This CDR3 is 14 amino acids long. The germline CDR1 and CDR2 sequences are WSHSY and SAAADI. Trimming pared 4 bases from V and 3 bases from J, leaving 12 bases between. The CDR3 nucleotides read TGCGCCAGCAGTGTACACAGGGTGGACACTGAAGCTTTCTTT. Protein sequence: CASSVHRVDTEAFF.

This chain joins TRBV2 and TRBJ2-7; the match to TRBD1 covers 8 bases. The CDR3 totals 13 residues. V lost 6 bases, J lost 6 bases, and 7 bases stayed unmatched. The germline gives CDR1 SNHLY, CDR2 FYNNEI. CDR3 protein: CASRWTGQAEQYF. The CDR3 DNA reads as TGTGCCAGCAGATGGACAGGGCAGGCCGAGCAGTACTTC.

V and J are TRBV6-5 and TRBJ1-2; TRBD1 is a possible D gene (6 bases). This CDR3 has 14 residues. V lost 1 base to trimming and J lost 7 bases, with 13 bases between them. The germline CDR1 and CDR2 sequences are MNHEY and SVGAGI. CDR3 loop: CASSYYVAGAGYTF. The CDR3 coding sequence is TGTGCCAGCAGTTACTACGTCGCAGGGGCTGGCTACACCTTC.

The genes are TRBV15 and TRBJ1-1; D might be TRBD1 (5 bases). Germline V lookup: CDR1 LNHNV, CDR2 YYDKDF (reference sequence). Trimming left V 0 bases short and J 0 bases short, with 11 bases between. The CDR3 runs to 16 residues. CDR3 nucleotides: TGTGCCACCAGCAGAGATCAGGGCAGGCTGAACACTGAAGCTTTCTTT. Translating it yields CATSRDQGRLNTEAFF.

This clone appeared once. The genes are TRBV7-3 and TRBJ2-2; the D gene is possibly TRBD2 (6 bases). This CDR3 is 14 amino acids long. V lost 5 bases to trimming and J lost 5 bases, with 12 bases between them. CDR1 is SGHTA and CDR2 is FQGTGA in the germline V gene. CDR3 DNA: TGTGCCAGCAGCCGCCTCGGAGGGACCGGGGAGCTGTTTTTT. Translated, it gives CASSRLGGTGELFF. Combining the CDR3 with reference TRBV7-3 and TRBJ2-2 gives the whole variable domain GAGVSQTPSNKVTEKGKYVELRCDPISGHTALYWYRQSLGQGPEFLIYFQGTGAADDSGLPNDRFFAVRPEGSVSTLKIQRTERGDSAVYLCASSRLGGTGELFFGEGSRLTVL.

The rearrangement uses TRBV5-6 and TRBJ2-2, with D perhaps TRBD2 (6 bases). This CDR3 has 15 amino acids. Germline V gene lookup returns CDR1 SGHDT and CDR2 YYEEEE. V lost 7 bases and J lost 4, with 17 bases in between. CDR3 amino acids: CASGRPGVGTGELFF. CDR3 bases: TGTGCCAGCGGCAGGCCGGGGGTAGGCACCGGGGAGCTGTTTTTT.

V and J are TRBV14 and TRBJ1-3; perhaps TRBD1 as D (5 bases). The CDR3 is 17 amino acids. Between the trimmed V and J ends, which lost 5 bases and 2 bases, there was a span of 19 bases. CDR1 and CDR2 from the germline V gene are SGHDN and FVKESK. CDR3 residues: CASSSIKGNRPGNTIYF. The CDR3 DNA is TGTGCCAGCAGCTCAATAAAAGGAAACAGGCCTGGAAACACCATATATTTT.